The TCR beta chain described here comes from a study of Graves' ophthalmopathy and Graves' hyperthyroidism. The CDR3 loop spans 13 amino acids. Trimming shortened V by 6 bases and J by 1 base, and 9 bases separated the two germline ends. Points from the study as a whole: Appearing in blood as well were most expanded thyroid clonotypes above 0.001 frequency. With around 70% sensitivity and about 74% specificity, the model predicted ophthalmopathy progression.

This clonotype was seen only once. Its cognate antigen is unknown. CDR3 regions of TCR beta were amplified from RNA transcripts. The library came from an HTBI-primed first-round RT-PCR and a second-round multiplex PCR. TCRdb redid the calling of the multiplex PCR reads with MiXCR, one entry per CDR3 protein. The sample shows fewer than 400,000 distinct CDR3 sequences, 15% to 20% of them seen only once. The PBMC fraction was derived from 10 ml of fresh peripheral blood. The chain links TRBV12-3 or TRBV12-4 to TRBJ1-1, with D hard to call. The receptor was derived from a woman in her late teens or twenties with Graves' ophthalmopathy. Sequenced material: peripheral blood. Here the CDR3 DNA reads TGTGCCAGCAGGGCCACGGGGAACACTGAAGCTTTCTTT. This gives the protein CASRATGNTEAFF.